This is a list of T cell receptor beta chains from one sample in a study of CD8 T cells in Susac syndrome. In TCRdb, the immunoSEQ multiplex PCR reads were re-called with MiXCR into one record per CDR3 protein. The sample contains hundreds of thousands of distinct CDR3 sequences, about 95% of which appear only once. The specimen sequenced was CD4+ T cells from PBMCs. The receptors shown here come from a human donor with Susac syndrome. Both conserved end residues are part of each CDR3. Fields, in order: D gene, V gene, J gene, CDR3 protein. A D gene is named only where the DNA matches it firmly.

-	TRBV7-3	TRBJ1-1	CASSSWTANTEAFF
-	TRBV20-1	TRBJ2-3	CSATRGDVTTDTQYF
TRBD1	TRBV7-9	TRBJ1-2	CASSHEGTGGNYGYTF
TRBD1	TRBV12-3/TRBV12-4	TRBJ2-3	CASSFRQGNTDTQYF
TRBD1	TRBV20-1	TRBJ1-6	CSAREAPGQNNSPLHF
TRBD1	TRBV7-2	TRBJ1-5	CASSSRTGLNQPQHF
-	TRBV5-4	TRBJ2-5	CASSFNGETQYF
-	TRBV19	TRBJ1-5	CASSKARSSNQPQHF
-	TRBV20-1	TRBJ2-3	CSATPRRPTDTQYF
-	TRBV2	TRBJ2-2	CASSENTLSTGELFF
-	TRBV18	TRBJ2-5	CASSPPITGTAQYF
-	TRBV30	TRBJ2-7	CAWSVRQNSYEQYF
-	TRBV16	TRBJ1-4	CASSRPPGATNEKLFF
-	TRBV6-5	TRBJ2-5	CASSYYRGSETQYF
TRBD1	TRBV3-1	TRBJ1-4	CASSPRDSSNEKLFF
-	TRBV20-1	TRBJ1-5	CSARSIRQEYSNQPQHF
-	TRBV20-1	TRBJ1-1	CSARGSVPEAFF
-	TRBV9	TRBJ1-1	CASSVHRAGGGTEAFF
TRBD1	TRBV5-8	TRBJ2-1	CASSSGQGGRNEQFF
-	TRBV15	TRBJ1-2	CATSDPNYGYTF
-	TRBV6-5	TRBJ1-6	CASSYFLGPWVQPPLHF
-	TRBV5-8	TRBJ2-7	CASSLTVTRSEQYF
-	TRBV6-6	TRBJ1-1	CASSRVGGTEAFF
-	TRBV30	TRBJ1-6	CAWSPLTASNSPLHF
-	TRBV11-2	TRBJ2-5	CATRRETQETQYF
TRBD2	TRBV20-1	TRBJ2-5	CSAEGGLAGIKTQYF
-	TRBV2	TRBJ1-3	CASTEGYLANTIYF
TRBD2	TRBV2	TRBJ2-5	CASRGTSGVETQYF
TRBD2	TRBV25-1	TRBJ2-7	CASSEDPLAGAYEQYF
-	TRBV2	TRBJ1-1	CASSEGLNGADRAFF
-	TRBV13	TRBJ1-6	CASSLVGDSPLHF
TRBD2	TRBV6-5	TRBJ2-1	CASSPTSGAINEQFF
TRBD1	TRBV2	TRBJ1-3	CASSDGQGASTIYF
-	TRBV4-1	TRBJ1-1	CASSQVPREGNTEAFF
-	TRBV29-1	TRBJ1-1	CSVEILSRAFF
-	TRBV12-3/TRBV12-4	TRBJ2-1	CASSFRGEVNNEQFF
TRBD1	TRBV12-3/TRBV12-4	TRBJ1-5	CASSQTGYNQPQHF
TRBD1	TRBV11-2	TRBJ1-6	CASSLVAGGINSPLHF
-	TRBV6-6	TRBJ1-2	CASSRDGTYGYTF
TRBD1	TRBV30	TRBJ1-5	CAWGQEDQPQHF
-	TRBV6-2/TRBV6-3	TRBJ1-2	CASSDPRTGLGNYGYTF
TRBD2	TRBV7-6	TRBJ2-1	CASSPLAGGGNEQFF
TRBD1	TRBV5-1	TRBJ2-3	CASRRQGITDTQYF